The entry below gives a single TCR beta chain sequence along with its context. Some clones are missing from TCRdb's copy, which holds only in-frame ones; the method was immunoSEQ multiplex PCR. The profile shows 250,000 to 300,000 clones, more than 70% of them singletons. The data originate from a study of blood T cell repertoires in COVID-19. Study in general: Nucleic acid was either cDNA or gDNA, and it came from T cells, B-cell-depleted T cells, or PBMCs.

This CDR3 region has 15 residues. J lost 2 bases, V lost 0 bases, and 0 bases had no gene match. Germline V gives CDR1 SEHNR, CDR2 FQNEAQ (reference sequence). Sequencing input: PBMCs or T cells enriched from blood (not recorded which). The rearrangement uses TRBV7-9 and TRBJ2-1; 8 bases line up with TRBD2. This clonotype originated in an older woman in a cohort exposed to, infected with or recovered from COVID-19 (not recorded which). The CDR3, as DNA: TGTGCCAGCAGCTTAGCGGGACTAGCCTACAATGAGCAGTTCTTC. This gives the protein CASSLAGLAYNEQFF.